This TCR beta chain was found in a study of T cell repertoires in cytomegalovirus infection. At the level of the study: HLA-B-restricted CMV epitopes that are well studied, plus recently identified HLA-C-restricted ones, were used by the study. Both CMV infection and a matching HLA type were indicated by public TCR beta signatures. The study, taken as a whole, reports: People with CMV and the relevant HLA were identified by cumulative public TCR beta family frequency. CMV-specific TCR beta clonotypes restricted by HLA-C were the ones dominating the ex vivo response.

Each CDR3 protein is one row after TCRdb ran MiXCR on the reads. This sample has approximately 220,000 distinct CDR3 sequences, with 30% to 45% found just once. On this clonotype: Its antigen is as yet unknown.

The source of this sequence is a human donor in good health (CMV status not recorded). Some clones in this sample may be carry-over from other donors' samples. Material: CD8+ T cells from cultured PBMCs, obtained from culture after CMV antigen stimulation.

CDR3 in amino acids: CASSPDPSSYNEQFF. CDR3 bases: TGTGCCAGCAGCCCTGACCCGAGCTCCTACAATGAGCAGTTCTTC. The chain employs TRBV5-6 and TRBJ2-1; D unresolved. CDR3 length: 15 amino acids. Per the germline V gene, CDR1 is SGHDT and CDR2 is YYEEEE. Between the trimmed V and J ends, which lost 4 bases and 0 bases, there was a span of 11 bases.